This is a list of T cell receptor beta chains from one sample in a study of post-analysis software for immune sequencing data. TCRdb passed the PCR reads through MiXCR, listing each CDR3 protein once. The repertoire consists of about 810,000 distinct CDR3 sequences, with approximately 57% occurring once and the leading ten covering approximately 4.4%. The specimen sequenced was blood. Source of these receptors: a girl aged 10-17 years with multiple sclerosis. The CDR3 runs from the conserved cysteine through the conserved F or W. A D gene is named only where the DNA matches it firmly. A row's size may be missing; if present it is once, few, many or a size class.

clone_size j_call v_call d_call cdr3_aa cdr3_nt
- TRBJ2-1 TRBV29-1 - CSVEDWQTNEQFF TGCAGCGTTGAAGATTGGCAGACCAATGAGCAGTTCTTC
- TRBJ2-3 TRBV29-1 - CSVAHAVTDTQYF TGCAGCGTTGCCCATGCAGTCACAGATACGCAGTATTTT
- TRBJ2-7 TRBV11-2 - CATTQGRSGSYEQYF TGTGCCACCACTCAAGGGAGGAGTGGCTCCTACGAGCAGTACTTC
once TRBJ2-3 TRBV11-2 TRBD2 CASSYLLAGEVDTQYF TGTGCCAGCAGCTACTTACTAGCGGGAGAGGTAGATACGCAGTATTTT
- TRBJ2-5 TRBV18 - CASSLKNQETQYF TGTGCCAGCTCCCTCAAGAACCAAGAGACCCAGTACTTC
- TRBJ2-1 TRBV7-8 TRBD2 CASSLVLAGGPNEQFF TGTGCCAGCAGCTTAGTGTTGGCGGGAGGGCCCAATGAGCAGTTCTTC
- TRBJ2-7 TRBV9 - CASSVGGASGTGQYF TGTGCCAGCAGCGTAGGCGGGGCTAGCGGGACAGGGCAGTACTTC
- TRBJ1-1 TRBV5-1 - CASSSSVAVTDPNTEAFF TGCGCCAGCAGTTCGTCGGTAGCCGTGACAGACCCTAACACTGAAGCTTTCTTT
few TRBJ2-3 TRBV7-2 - CASSLVGLNTDTQYF TGTGCCAGCAGCTTAGTGGGACTCAACACAGATACGCAGTATTTT
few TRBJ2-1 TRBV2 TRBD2 CASSEAMAGATYNEQFF TGTGCCAGCAGTGAAGCCATGGCGGGAGCCACTTACAATGAGCAGTTCTTC
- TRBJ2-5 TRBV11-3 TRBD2 CASSLVVAGGQETQYF TGTGCCAGCAGCTTAGTTGTAGCGGGGGGACAAGAGACCCAGTACTTC
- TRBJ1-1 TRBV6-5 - CASSPRVNTEAFF TGTGCCAGCAGTCCCCGGGTGAACACTGAAGCTTTCTTT
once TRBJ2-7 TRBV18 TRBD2 CASSPAAGASYEQYF TGTGCCAGCTCACCAGCGGCGGGAGCGAGTTACGAGCAGTACTTC
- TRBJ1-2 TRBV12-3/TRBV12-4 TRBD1 CASSLYQGGVAGYTF TGTGCCAGCAGTTTATACCAGGGGGGAGTGGCGGGCTACACCTTC
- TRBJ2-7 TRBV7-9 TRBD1 CASSSRSGQDYEQYF TGTGCCAGCAGCTCCAGATCGGGACAGGACTACGAGCAGTACTTC
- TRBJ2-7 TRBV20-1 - CSASRQGAPGYEQYF TGCAGTGCTAGTCGCCAAGGGGCGCCTGGGTACGAGCAGTACTTC
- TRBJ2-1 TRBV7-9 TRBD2 CASRQPGGNRYEQFF TGTGCCAGCAGGCAGCCCGGGGGGAATAGGTATGAGCAGTTCTTC
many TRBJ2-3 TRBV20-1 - CSARDLAGGDTDTQYF TGCAGTGCTAGAGACTTGGCAGGAGGGGACACAGATACGCAGTATTTT
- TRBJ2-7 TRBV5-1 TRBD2 CASVESGGSYEQYF TGCGCCAGCGTGGAGAGCGGGGGATCCTACGAGCAGTACTTC
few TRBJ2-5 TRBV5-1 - CASSTSGTTVREQYF TGCGCCAGCAGCACCTCCGGGACAACGGTGAGGGAGCAGTACTTC
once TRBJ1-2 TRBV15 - CATSRSNMRGSGYTF TGTGCCACCAGCAGATCCAACATGCGGGGGTCTGGCTACACCTTC
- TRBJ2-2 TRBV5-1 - CASSFRDQNTGELFF TGCGCCAGCAGCTTCCGGGACCAGAACACTGGGGAGCTGTTTTTT
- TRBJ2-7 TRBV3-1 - CASSPGQAGSYEQYF TGTGCCAGCAGCCCCGGACAGGCCGGGAGCTACGAGCAGTACTTC
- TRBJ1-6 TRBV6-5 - CASSYIGSRNSPLHF TGTGCCAGCAGCTACATTGGGAGTCGTAATTCACCCCTCCACTTT
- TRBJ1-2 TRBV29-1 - CSVTSAGSYGYTF TGCAGCGTTACTTCGGCAGGGAGCTATGGCTACACCTTC
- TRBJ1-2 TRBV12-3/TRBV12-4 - CASSLGGLPNYGYTF TGTGCCAGCAGTTTGGGTGGCCTACCTAACTATGGCTACACCTTC
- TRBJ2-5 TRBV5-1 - CASSLLRLDEETQYF TGCGCCAGCAGCTTGTTACGACTAGACGAAGAGACCCAGTACTTC
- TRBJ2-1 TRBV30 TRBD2 CAGKTPGLVNEQFF TGTGCCGGGAAAACACCGGGACTAGTAAATGAGCAGTTCTTC
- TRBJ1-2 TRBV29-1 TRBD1 CSVERTGLYGYTF TGCAGCGTTGAAAGGACAGGGCTTTATGGCTACACCTTC
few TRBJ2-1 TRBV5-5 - CASRGGAGTFF TGTGCCAGCAGGGGCGGTGCTGGGACGTTCTTC
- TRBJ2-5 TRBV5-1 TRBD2 CASSFSGRTLQETQYF TGCGCCAGCAGCTTTAGCGGGAGGACCCTCCAAGAGACCCAGTACTTC
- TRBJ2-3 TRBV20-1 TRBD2 CSAARGGVTDTQYF TGCAGTGCTGCGCGGGGGGGCGTGACAGATACGCAGTATTTT
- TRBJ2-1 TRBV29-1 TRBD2 CSGLAGGDEQFF TGCAGCGGACTAGCGGGTGGTGATGAGCAGTTCTTC
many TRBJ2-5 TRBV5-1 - CASSPGTGETQYF TGCGCCAGCAGCCCCGGGACGGGAGAGACCCAGTACTTC
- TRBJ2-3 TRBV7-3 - CASSLQKSDTQYF TGTGCCAGCAGCTTACAGAAGTCAGATACGCAGTATTTT
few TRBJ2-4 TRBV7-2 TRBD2 CASSLAGTSGRTKNIQYF TGTGCCAGCAGCTTAGCGGGGACTAGCGGGAGAACCAAAAACATTCAGTACTTC
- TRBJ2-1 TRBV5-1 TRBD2 CASNMASGTYEQFF TGCGCCAGCAATATGGCTAGCGGTACATATGAGCAGTTCTTC
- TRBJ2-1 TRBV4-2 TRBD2 CASSQDPGAGGLHEQFF TGTGCCAGCAGCCAAGATCCAGGGGCGGGGGGGCTCCATGAGCAGTTCTTC
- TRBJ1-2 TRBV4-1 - CASSPTVGESSHGYTF TGCGCCAGCAGCCCAACCGTGGGGGAATCCTCCCATGGCTACACCTTC
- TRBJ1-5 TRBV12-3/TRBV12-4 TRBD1 CASSLGTGGNNQPQHF TGTGCCAGCAGTTTAGGGACAGGGGGGAACAATCAGCCCCAGCATTTT
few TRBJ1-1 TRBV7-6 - CASSLSEDTEAFF TGTGCCAGCAGCCTCTCGGAGGACACTGAAGCTTTCTTT
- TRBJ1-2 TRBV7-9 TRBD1 CASSTTLTGQGEGYTF TGTGCCAGCAGCACAACACTGACGGGACAGGGGGAAGGCTACACCTTC
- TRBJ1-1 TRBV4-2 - CASSQDPADTEAFF TGTGCCAGCAGCCAAGATCCGGCCGACACTGAAGCTTTCTTT
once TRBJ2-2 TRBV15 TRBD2 CATSRKLAGGRTGELFF TGTGCCACCAGCAGAAAACTAGCGGGGGGGCGGACCGGGGAGCTGTTTTTT
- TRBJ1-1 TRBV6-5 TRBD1 CASSPRQGIRNTEAFF TGTGCCAGCAGTCCACGACAGGGGATAAGGAACACTGAAGCTTTCTTT
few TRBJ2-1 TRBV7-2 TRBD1 CASSARPGQGILGHINEQFF TGTGCCAGCAGCGCGCGGCCGGGACAGGGAATCTTAGGGCACATCAATGAGCAGTTCTTC
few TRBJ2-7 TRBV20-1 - CSATSIAKSSYEQYF TGCAGTGCTACCTCTATAGCTAAGAGCTCCTACGAGCAGTACTTC
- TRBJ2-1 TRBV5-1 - CASSLETGRVYNEQFF TGCGCCAGCAGCTTGGAGACAGGACGCGTGTACAATGAGCAGTTCTTC
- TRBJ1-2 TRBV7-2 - CASSLEGQGSGYTF TGTGCCAGTAGCTTAGAGGGTCAGGGTAGTGGCTACACCTTC
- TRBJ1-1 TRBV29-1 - CSVGLGGTEAFF TGCAGCGTTGGTCTTGGTGGAACTGAAGCTTTCTTT
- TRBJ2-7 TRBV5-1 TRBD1 CASSLDVTGGSEQYF TGCGCCAGCAGCTTGGATGTGACAGGGGGCAGCGAGCAGTACTTC
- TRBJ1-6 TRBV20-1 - CSASRRDSPLHF TGCAGTGCTAGTAGACGGGATTCACCCCTCCACTTT
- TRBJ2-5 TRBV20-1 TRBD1 CSAPRTGAKETQYF TGCAGTGCTCCAAGGACAGGGGCAAAGGAGACCCAGTACTTC
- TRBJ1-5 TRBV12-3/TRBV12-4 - CASKETGNQPQHF TGTGCCAGCAAAGAGACAGGCAATCAGCCCCAGCATTTT
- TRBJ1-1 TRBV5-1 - CASSLILGVTEAFF TGCGCCAGCAGCTTGATTTTAGGGGTTACTGAAGCTTTCTTT
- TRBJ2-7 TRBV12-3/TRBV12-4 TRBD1 CASRTGVVVYNEQYF TGTGCCAGCAGAACAGGGGTAGTCGTCTACAATGAGCAGTACTTC